The 9 T cell receptor beta chains reported below all come from one sample, sequenced in a study of molecular identifiers for immune sequencing clone quantification. In TCRdb, the PCR reads were re-called with MiXCR into one record per CDR3 protein. The table records about 86,000 distinct CDR3 sequences, 25% of them present only once. The sequencing sample was made of naive CD8+ T cells from blood, with Jurkat cell RNA spiked in. Indicated subset: FACS-sorted CD8+CD4-CCR7+CD45RA+ naive T cells. The receptors come from a human donor in good health. Some libraries in this study had Jurkat cell RNA spiked in.

The table lists this clonotype with many counts. The chain combines TRBV12-3 or TRBV12-4 with TRBJ2-3, with D possibly matching TRBD2 (5 bases). V was shortened by 9 bases and J by 2 bases, with 21 bases between the two germline ends. This CDR3 comprises 16 residues. The CDR3 DNA follows: TGTGCCAGTAGAGGCCTCAGGACGGGGATCACAGATACGCAGTATTTT. Its protein is CASRGLRTGITDTQYF.

This clonotype showed up many times. The chain combines TRBV6-2 or TRBV6-3 with TRBJ2-7; 8 nucleotides line up with TRBD1. This CDR3 contains 16 residues. Trimming at V came to 0 bases and at J to 3 bases, leaving 7 bases not matched to a gene. The germline CDR1 and CDR2 sequences are MNHEY and SVGEGT. As DNA, the CDR3 is TGTGCCAGCAGTTACTCCGGGACAGGTGTTCGCTACGAGCAGTACTTC. This codes for CASSYSGTGVRYEQYF.

Remarks on this clonotype: Relative to the germline gene, one junction end is altered; a read error may explain this. The chain couples TRBV28 to TRBJ2-7; D gene ambiguous. The CDR3 totals 15 residues. Germline assignment: CDR1 MDHEN and CDR2 SYDVKM. The chain's CDR3 is CASSWLGGRSSAQYF. In nucleotides, the CDR3 is TGTGCGAGCAGTTGGTTAGGCGGCCGTTCCTCCGCGCAGTACTTC.

This clonotype occurred many times. The chain joins TRBV20-1 to TRBJ2-5; D is possibly TRBD2 (7 bases). Germline CDR1 reads DFQATT; CDR2 reads SNEGSKA (reference sequence). The CDR3 is 16 residues long. Trimming shortened V by 3 bases and J by 0 bases, and 17 bases separated the two germline ends. The CDR3 DNA reads as TGCAGTGCTAGGGCCGCGGGGGCCACGTACCAAGAGACCCAGTACTTC. This sequence encodes CSARAAGATYQETQYF.

This clonotype was found many times. One end of the junction fails to match germline, which may point to a read error. V gene TRBV25-1 combines with J gene TRBJ2-7; D is undetermined. Germline V gene data show CDR1 as MGHDK and CDR2 as SYGVNS. This CDR3 is 10 amino acids long. CDR3 sequence: CASSDFELSF. CDR3 coding DNA: TGTGCCAGCAGTGATTTTGAGCTCTCCTTC.

This clonotype was counted ten times or more. The genes are TRBV7-9 and TRBJ2-3, with D perhaps TRBD2 (7 bases). There are 14 residues in the CDR3. Looked up from germline, CDR1 is SEHNR and CDR2 is FQNEAQ (reference sequence). Trimming cost V 6 bases and J 4 bases, with 14 bases left between them. The CDR3 is CASRRGAGADTQYF. The CDR3 nucleotides read TGTGCCAGCAGACGGGGGGCCGGTGCAGATACGCAGTATTTT.

This clonotype has only a few counts. The genes are TRBV29-1 and TRBJ1-1; D may be TRBD1 (5 bases). Deletions cut 7 bases from V and 7 bases from J, with 10 bases between. The CDR3 length is 10 residues. Germline CDR1 SQVTM, CDR2 ANQGSEA. Here the CDR3 reads CSATTDEAFF. The CDR3 DNA reads as TGCAGCGCCACGACAGATGAAGCTTTCTTT.

This clonotype has ten or more counts. The V and J genes are TRBV9 and TRBJ1-1; D unclear. Germline assignment: CDR1 SGDLS and CDR2 YYNGEE. V was clipped by 6 bases and J by 3 bases, with 15 bases between them. There are 14 residues in the CDR3. Here the CDR3 reads CASTVGGTDTEAFF. The CDR3 DNA reads TGTGCCAGCACGGTTGGTGGTACGGACACTGAAGCTTTCTTT.

There are many counts of this clonotype. The V gene is TRBV24-1, the J gene TRBJ2-2, with D uncertain. Per germline, CDR1 KGHDR and CDR2 SFDVKD. The V gene lost 7 bases and the J gene lost 4 bases, with 15 bases spanning the gap. CDR3 size: 15 residues. The CDR3 loop is CATSPNRVITGELFF. In DNA, the CDR3 is TGTGCCACCAGCCCGAATCGGGTTATCACCGGGGAGCTGTTTTTT.